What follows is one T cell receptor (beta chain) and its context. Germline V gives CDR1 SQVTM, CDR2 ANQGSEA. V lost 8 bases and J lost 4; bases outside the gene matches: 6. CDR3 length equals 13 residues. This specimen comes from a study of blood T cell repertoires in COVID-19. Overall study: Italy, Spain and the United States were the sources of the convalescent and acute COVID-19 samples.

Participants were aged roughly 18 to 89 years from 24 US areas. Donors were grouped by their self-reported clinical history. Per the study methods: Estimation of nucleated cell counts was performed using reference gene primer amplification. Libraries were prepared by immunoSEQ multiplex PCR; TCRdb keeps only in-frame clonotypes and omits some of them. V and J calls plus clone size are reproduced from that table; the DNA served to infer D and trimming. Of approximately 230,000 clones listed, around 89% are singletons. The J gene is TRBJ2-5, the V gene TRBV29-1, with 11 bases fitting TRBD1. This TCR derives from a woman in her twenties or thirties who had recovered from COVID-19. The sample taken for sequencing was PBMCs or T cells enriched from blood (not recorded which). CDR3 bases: TGCAGCTCGGGACAGGGGGTTCGAGAGACCCAGTACTTC. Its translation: CSSGQGVRETQYF.